This T cell receptor (beta chain) was recovered during a study of T cells after yellow fever vaccination. About the research overall: In the case of low-cell-number fractions, SMART-Seq v4 Ultra Low Input was used for preparation. Broader study findings: A weaker secondary response peaked on day 5, the primary on day 15.

Researchers made TCR cDNA using 5'RACE template switching, and this step added a universal primer site and UMIs. TCRdb passed the 5' RACE reads through MiXCR, listing each CDR3 protein once. The sample contains more than 350,000 distinct CDR3 sequences, around a tenth of which appear only once. CDR1 LNHDA and CDR2 SQIVND come from the germline V gene (reference sequence). Trimming shortened V by 5 bases and J by 5 bases, and 15 bases separated the two germline ends. The CDR3 consists of 15 residues. There are a few counts of this clonotype. Its antigen is as yet unknown. The TCR originated in a man aged 18 to 29 who received the YFV17D yellow fever vaccine. V is TRBV19 and J is TRBJ2-2; either TRBD1 or TRBD2 may fit D (5 bases each). Sequenced material: PBMCs, taken on the day of the first yellow fever vaccination. The chain's CDR3 is CASSAPPGRTGELFF. CDR3 in DNA: TGTGCCAGTAGTGCCCCCCCGGGACGGACCGGGGAGCTGTTTTTT.